The present TCR beta chain was sequenced within a study of CD8+ T cells in alopecia areata. Study in general: Twice daily, treated patients received 5 to 10 mg of oral tofacitinib.

Patients with alopecia areata provided lesional scalp punch biopsies as well as peripheral blood. Sequencing templates came from extracted RNA that was reverse transcribed into cDNA. Libraries were prepared by immunoSEQ multiplex PCR; TCRdb keeps only in-frame clonotypes and omits some of them. Altogether about 150,000 clones are present, around 50% being singletons, with the ten largest covering about 6.3%. This clone came up once. No antigen is known for it. Study conclusions and caveats: Alopecia totalis/universalis scalp especially showed more expanded CD8+ clones than normal scalp.

The TCR sequence derives from a human donor with alopecia areata. Sequenced input: CD4+ T cells sorted from blood.

CDR3 bases: TGTGCCTGGAGTCTTGTAGAGCAGTTCTTC. Its translation is CAWSLVEQFF. This rearrangement joins TRBV30 to TRBJ2-1; no clear D gene. The CDR3 has 10 residues. Germline CDR1 GTSNPN, CDR2 SVGIG (reference sequence). The ends were cut back, 2 bases at V and 10 bases at J, with 6 bases in the middle. The full variable domain, completed using reference TRBV30 and TRBJ2-1, is SQTIHQWPATLVQPVGSPLSLECTVEGTSNPNLYWYRQAAGRGLQLLFYSVGIGQISSEVPQNLSASRPQDRQFILSSKKLLLSDSGFYLCAWSLVEQFFGPGTRLTVL.